This TCR beta chain was recorded in a study of blood T cell repertoires in COVID-19. Across the whole study: Sites across the United States, Italy and Spain contributed samples from acute and convalescent COVID-19. Nucleic acid was either cDNA or gDNA, and it came from T cells, B-cell-depleted T cells, or PBMCs.

Seattle's cohort entered during active infection and was followed longitudinally. After removal of 3 bases from V and 7 bases from J, the junction contained 6 bases not matched to a gene. The CDR3 covers 16 residues. Germline V gives CDR1 SGHRS, CDR2 YFSETQ. Data came from immunoSEQ multiplex PCR; TCRdb stores just in-frame clones and leaves some out. The sample holds fewer than 200,000 clones, 82% seen once. This receptor was obtained from a woman aged 55-75 years with COVID-19, enrolled during active disease. The chain employs TRBV5-1 and TRBJ2-2; 13 bases match TRBD2. Sequencing input: peripheral blood. CDR3 region: CASSSGLAGVNGELFF. The CDR3 DNA sequence: TGCGCCAGCAGCTCCGGACTAGCGGGAGTAAACGGGGAGCTGTTTTTT. The complete variable domain, with remaining parts taken from reference TRBV5-1 and TRBJ2-2, reads KAGVTQTPRYLIKTRGQQVTLSCSPISGHRSVSWYQQTPGQGLQFLFEYFSETQRNKGNFPGRFSGRQFSNSRSEMNVSTLELGDSALYLCASSSGLAGVNGELFFGEGSRLTVL.